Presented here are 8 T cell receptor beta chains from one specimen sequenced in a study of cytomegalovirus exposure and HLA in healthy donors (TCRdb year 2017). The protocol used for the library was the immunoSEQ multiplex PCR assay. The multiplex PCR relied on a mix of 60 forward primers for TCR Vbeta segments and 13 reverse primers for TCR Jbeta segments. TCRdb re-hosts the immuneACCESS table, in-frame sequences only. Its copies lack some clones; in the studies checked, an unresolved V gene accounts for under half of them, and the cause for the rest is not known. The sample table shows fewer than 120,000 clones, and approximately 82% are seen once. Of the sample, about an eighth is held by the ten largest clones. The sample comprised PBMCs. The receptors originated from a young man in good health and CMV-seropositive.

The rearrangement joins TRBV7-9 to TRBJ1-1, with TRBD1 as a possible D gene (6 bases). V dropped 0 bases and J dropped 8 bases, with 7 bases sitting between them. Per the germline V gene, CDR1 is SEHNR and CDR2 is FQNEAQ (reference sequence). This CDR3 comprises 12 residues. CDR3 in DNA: TGTGCCAGCAGCTTAGCAGACAGGGAAGCTTTCTTT. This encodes CASSLADREAFF.

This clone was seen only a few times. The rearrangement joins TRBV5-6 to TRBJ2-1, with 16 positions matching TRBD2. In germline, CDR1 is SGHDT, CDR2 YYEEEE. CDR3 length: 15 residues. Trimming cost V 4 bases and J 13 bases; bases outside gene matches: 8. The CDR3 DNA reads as TGTGCCAGCAGCCGGGGACTAGCGGGGGGGGCCAGCCAGTTCTTC. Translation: CASSRGLAGGASQFF. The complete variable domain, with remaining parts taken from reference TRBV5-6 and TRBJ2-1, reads DAGVTQSPTHLIKTRGQQVTLRCSPKSGHDTVSWYQQALGQGPQFIFQYYEEEERQRGNFPDRFSGHQFPNYSSELNVNALLLGDSALYLCASSRGLAGGASQFFGPGTRLTVL.

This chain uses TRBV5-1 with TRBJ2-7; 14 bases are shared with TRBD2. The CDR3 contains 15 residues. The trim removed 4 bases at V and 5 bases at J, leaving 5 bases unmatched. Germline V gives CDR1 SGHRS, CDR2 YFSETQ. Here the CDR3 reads CASSPSGLAGDEQYF. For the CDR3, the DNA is TGCGCCAGCAGCCCCTCGGGACTAGCGGGGGACGAGCAGTACTTC.

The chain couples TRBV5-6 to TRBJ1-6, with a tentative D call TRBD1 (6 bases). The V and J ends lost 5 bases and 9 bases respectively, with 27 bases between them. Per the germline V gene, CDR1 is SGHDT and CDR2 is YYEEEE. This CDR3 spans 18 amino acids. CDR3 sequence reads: CASRNPGGGGRTGSPLHF. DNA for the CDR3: TGTGCCAGCAGGAACCCTGGGGGCGGGGGGCGAACTGGTTCACCCCTCCACTTT.

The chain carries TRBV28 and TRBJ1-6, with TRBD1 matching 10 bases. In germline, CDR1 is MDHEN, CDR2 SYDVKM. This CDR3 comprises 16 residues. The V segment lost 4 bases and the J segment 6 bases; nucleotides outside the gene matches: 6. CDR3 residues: CASSSGQGLTNSPLHF. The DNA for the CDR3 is TGTGCCAGCAGTTCGGGACAGGGGTTAACTAATTCACCCCTCCACTTT. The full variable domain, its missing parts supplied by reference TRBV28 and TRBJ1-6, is DVKVTQSSRYLVKRTGEKVFLECVQDMDHENMFWYRQDPGLGLRLIYFSYDVKMKEKGDIPEGYSVSREKKERFSLILESASTNQTSMYLCASSSGQGLTNSPLHFGNGTRLTVT.

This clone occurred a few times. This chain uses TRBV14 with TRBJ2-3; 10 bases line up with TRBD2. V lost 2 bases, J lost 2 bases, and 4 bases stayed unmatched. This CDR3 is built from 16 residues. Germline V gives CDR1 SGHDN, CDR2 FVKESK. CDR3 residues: CASSQWSGGATDTQYF. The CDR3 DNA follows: TGTGCCAGCAGCCAATGGAGCGGGGGGGCCACAGATACGCAGTATTTT.

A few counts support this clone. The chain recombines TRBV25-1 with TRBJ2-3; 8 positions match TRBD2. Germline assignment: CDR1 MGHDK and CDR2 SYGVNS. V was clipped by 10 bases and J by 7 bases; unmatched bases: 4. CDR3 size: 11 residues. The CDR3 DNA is TGTGCCACCCGGACTAGCAATACGCAGTATTTT. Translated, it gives CATRTSNTQYF.

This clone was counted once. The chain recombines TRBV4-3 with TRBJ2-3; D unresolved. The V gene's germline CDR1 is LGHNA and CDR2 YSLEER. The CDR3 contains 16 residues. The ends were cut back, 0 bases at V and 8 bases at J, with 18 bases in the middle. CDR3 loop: CASSQDVLVQAGTQYF. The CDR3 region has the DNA TGCGCCAGCAGCCAAGATGTTTTAGTGCAAGCCGGTACGCAGTATTTT.